The clone carrying this TCR beta chain has only a few counts. A library of TCRbeta sequences, prepared with unique molecular identifiers, was generated. MiXCR was run by TCRdb on the PCR reads, yielding one entry per CDR3 protein. The sample has some 490,000 distinct CDR3 sequences, about 12% seen once. V dropped 1 base and J dropped 4 bases, with 19 bases sitting between them. Germline-derived CDR1 and CDR2 are SNHLY and FYNNEI. This CDR3 contains 17 residues. The record originates from a study of T-cell reconstitution after alpha-beta-depleted transplantation in children. V usage is TRBV2 and J usage is TRBJ1-1, with D possibly matching TRBD1 (6 bases). This TCR derives from a human donor who donated a stem cell graft to a child with combined immunodeficiency. The sample was PBMCs from the stem cell graft donor, taken from the stem cell graft. The DNA of the CDR3 is TGTGCCAGCAGTGAAGGGGGGCTGCAGGGTGGCGGCACTGAAGCTTTCTTT. It specifies CASSEGGLQGGGTEAFF.